This T cell receptor beta chain stems from a study of T cell clonotyping in hematopoietic cell transplantation. Study-level points and caveats: Graft donor and pretransplant recipient Inverse Simpson Index values predicted broader posttransplant TCR diversity. After transplant, recipient diversity fell while pathologically expanded clonotypes grew through day 180. At the given depth, recipient repertoires were over 97% de novo clonotypes.

Germline V gene sequence: CDR1 LNHDA, CDR2 SQIVND (reference sequence). The CDR3 spans 15 residues. Trimming removed 3 bases from V and 1 base from J, with 10 bases in between. With regard to this clone: What it binds is unknown.

TCRdb keeps only in-frame clones here, not all; method: immunoSEQ multiplex PCR. The sample shows around 14,000 clones, approximately 84% of them seen only once. Recipient blood drawn about 28 days pretransplant and days 30, 100, 180 after. This TCR was sampled from a male patient in his fifties or sixties who had an allogeneic stem cell transplant from an unrelated donor, so T cells may come from the graft donor. Some clones in this sample may be carry-over from other donors' samples. The gene calls are TRBV19 and TRBJ1-5, with D unclear. The specimen comprised PBMCs, sampled 100 days after allogeneic stem cell transplant. The CDR3: CASSIRVFSNQPQHF. For the CDR3, the DNA is TGTGCCAGTAGTATCCGGGTGTTCAGCAATCAGCCCCAGCATTTT.